This T cell receptor (beta chain) was sequenced for a study of shared clonotypes between healthy human individuals. Some clones are missing from TCRdb's copy, which holds only in-frame ones; the method was immunoSEQ multiplex PCR. The sample consists of around 2,000,000 clones, roughly 94% of them appearing once. CDR1 is MNHNY, CDR2 SVGAGI, per germline (reference sequence). Trimming left V 9 bases short and J 6 bases short, with 12 bases between. The length of the CDR3 is 12 residues. It was into CD45RA+ naive and CD45RA-negative memory subsets that the CD4+ cells were split. The sequenced material came from naive CD4+ T cells sorted from blood. The subset: CD45RA+ positively selected. The source is a man between 18 and 35 years old in good health. V gene TRBV6-6 combines with J gene TRBJ2-1, with D unresolved. The CDR3 here is CASSLPLNEQFF. DNA of the CDR3: TGTGCCAGTTCGCTACCGCTCAATGAGCAGTTCTTC.